What follows are 32 T cell receptor beta chains derived from one specimen sequenced in a study of regulatory T cells in long-lasting Graves disease. In building TCR beta libraries, iRepertoire HTBI primers were used together with Arm-PCR of CDR3 regions. TCRdb itself ran the multiplex PCR reads through MiXCR, one entry per CDR3 protein. The data contain around 400,000 distinct CDR3 sequences, 23% of them seen just once; the ten biggest clones take up roughly a quarter. As to time point: persistent/refractory GD, antithyroid drugs over 5 years with positive TRAb. Isolated PBMC RNA provided the starting material for the TCR library. The source was peripheral blood mononuclear cells (PBMCs), collected when the disease was refractory, from a patient treated with antithyroid drugs. The receptors come from a female donor with Graves disease.

V usage is TRBV27 and J usage is TRBJ2-1, with 10 positions matching TRBD2. The CDR3 is 16 residues long. CDR1 MNHEY and CDR2 SMNVEV come from the germline V gene (reference sequence). V shed 6 bases and J 3 bases; nucleotides not matched to a gene: 8. CDR3 in DNA: TGTGCCAGCAGAGCTAGCGGGAGTAGGCGCTACAATGAGCAGTTCTTC. This translates into CASRASGSRRYNEQFF.

This clonotype was seen ten or more times. The rearrangement uses TRBV2 and TRBJ2-5, with 7 bases that match TRBD1. Germline CDR1 is SNHLY and CDR2 is FYNNEI. Trimming took 6 bases from V and 0 from J; bases not matched to a gene: 4. The CDR3 is made up of 14 amino acids. For the CDR3, the DNA is TGTGCCAGCAGACCGGGACAGTACCAAGAGACCCAGTACTTC. This translates into CASRPGQYQETQYF.

With regard to this clonotype: This may be a read error: a much more frequent sequence differs by one nucleotide. J is TRBJ1-2 and V is TRBV27; D not resolved. The CDR3 spans 14 residues. Germline loops: CDR1 MNHEY, CDR2 SMNVEV (reference sequence). V lost 5 bases and J lost 8, with 18 bases in between. The DNA for the CDR3 is TGTGCCAGCAGTGATTCAAGGGCGAGTCGGGGCTACACCTTC. This sequence encodes CASSDSRASRGYTF.

This clonotype was found once. This sequence joins TRBV20-1 and TRBJ2-1, with 10 bases identical to TRBD2. This CDR3 has 15 amino acids. The germline CDR1 and CDR2 sequences are DFQATT and SNEGSKA (reference sequence). Unmatched junction bases numbered 8, after V lost 1 base and J lost 8 bases. The CDR3 DNA reads as TGCAGTGCTAGAGGCGTAAGCGGGAGGGCCTATGAGCAGTTCTTC. Amino acids: CSARGVSGRAYEQFF.

The chain carries TRBV11-2 and TRBJ2-1; unclear D gene. This CDR3 spans 12 amino acids. Germline V lookup: CDR1 SGHAT, CDR2 FQNNGV. Trimming removed 3 bases from V and 5 bases from J, with 5 bases in between. The CDR3 bases are TGTGCCAGCAGCTTCCCCAACAATGAGCAGTTCTTC. Encoded protein: CASSFPNNEQFF.

This clonotype was recorded many times. The chain couples TRBV28 to TRBJ1-2, with TRBD1 as a possible D gene (5 bases). CDR3 length: 15 residues. Trimming took 3 bases from V and 4 from J, leaving 15 bases between them. Germline V gene data show CDR1 as MDHEN and CDR2 as SYDVKM. CDR3: CASSFPGGVSYGYTF. In DNA, the CDR3 is TGTGCCAGCAGTTTTCCTGGAGGGGTGTCCTATGGCTACACCTTC.

This clonotype was recorded at least ten times. CDR3 sequence (DNA): TGTGCCAGCAGTTTAACCGGGGGAGCTAAGGATGGCTACACCTTC. This translates into CASSLTGGAKDGYTF. This rearrangement joins TRBV28 to TRBJ1-2; TRBD1 is a possible D gene (5 bases). Trimming left V 2 bases short and J 6 bases short, with 16 bases between. Germline CDR1 is MDHEN and CDR2 is SYDVKM. The CDR3 spans 15 residues.

This clonotype was recorded a few times. This chain links TRBV12-3 or TRBV12-4 with TRBJ2-1; D is uncertain. CDR3 size: 14 residues. V was shortened by 1 base and J by 7 bases, with 11 bases between the two germline ends. CDR3 region: CASSLEQGWNEQFF. Here the CDR3 DNA reads TGTGCCAGCAGTTTAGAACAAGGGTGGAATGAGCAGTTCTTC.

J is TRBJ2-1 and V is TRBV11-2; 9 bases fit TRBD2. Germline V CDR1 and CDR2: SGHAT, FQNNGV. The CDR3 runs 15 residues. The junction had 7 bases not matched to a gene; V was cut back by 5 bases and J by 5 bases. CDR3 protein: CASSPIAGANNEQFF. The CDR3 bases are TGTGCCAGCAGCCCCATAGCGGGAGCCAACAATGAGCAGTTCTTC.

This clonotype was seen ten or more times. The V gene is TRBV29-1, the J gene TRBJ1-1; D uncertain. Trimming stripped 5 bases from V and 0 bases from J, with 7 bases between. This CDR3 has 12 residues. Germline lookup yields CDR1 SQVTM and CDR2 ANQGSEA. CDR3 in amino acids: CSVPAMNTEAFF. CDR3 coding DNA: TGCAGCGTTCCGGCCATGAACACTGAAGCTTTCTTT.

This clonotype was counted a few times. The rearrangement joins TRBV2 to TRBJ1-2, with D uncertain. CDR1 and CDR2 from the germline V gene are SNHLY and FYNNEI. The CDR3 covers 15 residues. Trimming shortened V by 6 bases and J by 2 bases, and 16 bases separated the two germline ends. In DNA, the CDR3 is TGTGCCAGCAGCGAAACTCACCTTGGGAACTATGGCTACACCTTC. As protein: CASSETHLGNYGYTF.

In regard to this clonotype: This may stem from a read error, because a much larger clone lies one nucleotide away. This rearrangement joins TRBV6-2 or TRBV6-3 to TRBJ1-5; possible D gene TRBD1, 5 bases. The CDR3 runs 18 residues. The germline V gene has CDR1 MNHEY and CDR2 SVGEGT. The DNA for the CDR3 is TGTGCCAGCAGCTCTAAAGCTGGGACGTCGGTGGGCAATCAGCACCAGCATTTT. Its protein is CASSSKAGTSVGNQHQHF.

This clonotype was detected ten times or more. The chain joins TRBV28 to TRBJ1-5; D is ambiguous. Trimming took off 1 base at V and 9 bases at J, with 10 bases between the two ends. The CDR3 extends over 13 amino acids. Germline CDR1 MDHEN, CDR2 SYDVKM. The CDR3 loop is CASSLSAGRPQHF. In DNA form, the CDR3 reads TGTGCCAGCAGTTTATCGGCGGGAAGGCCCCAGCATTTT.

This clonotype was seen more than once but under ten times. This chain links TRBV30 with TRBJ1-1, with 7 nucleotides matching TRBD1. CDR1 and CDR2 from the germline V gene are GTSNPN and SVGIG (reference sequence). J was trimmed by 8 bases and V by 3 bases; bases with no gene match: 3. The CDR3 sequence is 11 residues long. The CDR3 loop reads CAWSGDREAFF. DNA for the CDR3: TGTGCCTGGAGCGGGGACAGAGAAGCTTTCTTT.

This clonotype was detected many times. This sequence joins TRBV11-2 and TRBJ1-6, with 10 positions matching TRBD1. The CDR3 loop spans 15 amino acids. Germline values: CDR1 SGHAT, CDR2 FQNNGV. V was pared by 3 bases and J by 9 bases, with 5 bases of the junction left unmatched. The CDR3 sequence is CASSFDRGRGSPLHF. The CDR3 DNA reads TGTGCCAGCAGCTTCGACAGGGGGCGAGGTTCACCCCTCCACTTT.

The chain is built from TRBV30 and TRBJ2-2; 7 nucleotides line up with TRBD2. This CDR3 is built from 15 residues. The V gene's germline CDR1 is GTSNPN and CDR2 SVGIG (reference sequence). The V and J ends lost 0 bases and 4 bases, in that order; junction bases with no gene match: 5. The CDR3 loop is CAWSVGAGVTGELFF. The CDR3, as DNA: TGTGCCTGGAGTGTCGGGGCGGGAGTCACCGGGGAGCTGTTTTTT.

The rearrangement links TRBV9 to TRBJ1-1; D uncertain. The germline gives CDR1 SGDLS, CDR2 YYNGEE. This CDR3 has 15 amino acids. V was pared by 0 bases and J by 0 bases, with 9 bases between. This CDR3 is CASSVEPEMNTEAFF. The CDR3 nucleotides are TGTGCCAGCAGCGTAGAACCGGAGATGAACACTGAAGCTTTCTTT.

V is TRBV20-1 and J is TRBJ2-5, with 7 bases lining up with TRBD2. Germline loops: CDR1 DFQATT, CDR2 SNEGSKA (reference sequence). Trimming cost V 0 bases and J 6 bases; bases outside gene matches: 7. The CDR3 loop spans 14 amino acids. The CDR3 sequence is CSARDNSGIQTQYF. In DNA, the CDR3 is TGCAGTGCTAGAGATAACAGCGGGATACAGACCCAGTACTTC.

This rearrangement joins TRBV6-1 to TRBJ2-7; TRBD2 might be the D (5 bases). This CDR3 has 13 residues. Between the trimmed V and J ends, which lost 5 bases and 1 base, there was a span of 9 bases. Germline assignment: CDR1 MNHNS and CDR2 SASEGT. The CDR3 DNA follows: TGTGCCAGCAGTACGAGGGTTTCCTACGAGCAGTACTTC. Translation: CASSTRVSYEQYF.

At least ten counts were recorded for this clonotype. The chain has TRBV3-1 and TRBJ2-5; perhaps TRBD2 as D (6 bases). Per germline, CDR1 LGHDT and CDR2 YNNKEL (reference sequence). This CDR3 region has 12 residues. Trimming removed 5 bases from V and 5 bases from J, with 9 bases in between. The CDR3 is CASSLAEETQYF. CDR3 DNA: TGTGCCAGCAGCTTAGCGGAGGAGACCCAGTACTTC.

The chain has TRBV19 and TRBJ2-5; no definite D call. V lost 5 bases and J lost 7, with 14 bases in between. The germline CDR1 and CDR2 sequences are LNHDA and SQIVND (reference sequence). This CDR3 is built from 13 residues. The CDR3 reads CASSRNQDVTQYF. The DNA for the CDR3 is TGTGCCAGTAGTCGGAACCAGGACGTGACCCAGTACTTC.

This chain connects TRBV27 to TRBJ1-1, with a possible D match to TRBD1 (6 bases). This CDR3 has 14 amino acids. The V gene lost 2 bases and the J gene lost 1 base, with 8 bases spanning the gap. Per germline, CDR1 MNHEY and CDR2 SMNVEV (reference sequence). As DNA, the CDR3 is TGTGCCAGCAGTTTAGGGACATCGAACACTGAAGCTTTCTTT. It specifies CASSLGTSNTEAFF.

This clonotype has at least ten counts. The CDR3 sequence: CASSNSVGETQYF. Written as DNA, the CDR3 is TGTGCCAGCTCAAACTCAGTGGGAGAGACCCAGTACTTC. This chain joins TRBV18 and TRBJ2-5, with D unresolved. Trimming took off 5 bases at V and 4 bases at J, with 11 bases between the two ends. Germline V CDR1 and CDR2: KGHSH, LQKENI. The CDR3 length is 13 residues.

This clonotype was detected a few times. This chain links TRBV30 with TRBJ2-2, with D possibly TRBD1 on 5 matching bases. The CDR3 loop spans 14 amino acids. V gave up 3 bases and J gave up 0 bases, with 8 bases separating them. Germline CDR1 is GTSNPN and CDR2 is SVGIG (reference sequence). The CDR3 DNA sequence: TGTGCCTGGAGAAGGGGCACGAACACCGGGGAGCTGTTTTTT. Translated, it gives CAWRRGTNTGELFF.

The chain couples TRBV7-9 to TRBJ1-4; D is undetermined. This CDR3 has 12 residues. The germline gives CDR1 SEHNR, CDR2 FQNEAQ (reference sequence). Trimming took 4 bases from V and 5 from J, leaving 5 bases between them. CDR3 protein: CASSSWNEKLFF. CDR3 nucleotides: TGTGCCAGCAGCTCTTGGAATGAAAAACTGTTTTTT.

The V call is TRBV3-1, the J call TRBJ1-3; D is unresolved. CDR1 is LGHDT and CDR2 is YNNKEL in the germline V gene (reference sequence). This CDR3 has 11 residues. V dropped 6 bases and J dropped 6 bases, with 6 bases sitting between them. The CDR3 DNA follows: TGTGCCAGCAGACGTGAAAACACCATATATTTT. Protein sequence: CASRRENTIYF.

This rearrangement joins TRBV20-1 to TRBJ1-2, with TRBD1 matching 11 bases. The CDR3 covers 14 residues. Trimming took 6 bases from V and 7 from J; bases not matched to a gene: 10. CDR1 is DFQATT, CDR2 SNEGSKA, per germline (reference sequence). CDR3 sequence: CSAARGQGVSGYTF. The CDR3 bases are TGCAGTGCCGCACGGGGACAGGGGGTCTCTGGCTACACCTTC.

The chain couples TRBV20-1 to TRBJ2-7; D call uncertain. CDR3 size: 12 residues. The germline gives CDR1 DFQATT, CDR2 SNEGSKA (reference sequence). V lost 3 bases and J lost 4, with 10 bases in between. The CDR3 region is CSASQSSYEQYF. The CDR3 nucleotides read TGCAGTGCTAGCCAGAGCAGTTACGAGCAGTACTTC.

This clonotype turned up a few times. The chain links TRBV20-1 to TRBJ2-5, with no clear D. CDR3 length equals 13 residues. Trimming shortened V by 5 bases and J by 0 bases, and 10 bases separated the two germline ends. CDR1 DFQATT and CDR2 SNEGSKA come from the germline V gene (reference sequence). CDR3 in amino acids: CSALIRHQETQYF. CDR3 sequence (DNA): TGCAGTGCTTTAATTAGACACCAAGAGACCCAGTACTTC.

This clonotype was seen at least ten times. The rearrangement links TRBV2 to TRBJ1-4; a weak D match, TRBD1 (5 bases). The V end lost 5 bases, the J end lost 0 bases, and 16 bases lay between the germline ends. Germline V CDR1 and CDR2: SNHLY, FYNNEI. The CDR3 is made up of 17 amino acids. The CDR3 DNA reads TGTGCCAGCAGTCCCGGGCAGGGATGGGCAACTAATGAAAAACTGTTTTTT. As protein: CASSPGQGWATNEKLFF.

In the case of this clonotype: Possible read error: a much larger clone is one base away. The CDR3 ends on some other residue instead of the conserved phenylalanine or tryptophan, so this is likely a read error. This sequence joins TRBV12-3 or TRBV12-4 and TRBJ1-6; D is unresolved. This CDR3 comprises 14 residues. V was clipped by 3 bases and J by 7 bases, with 10 bases between them. CDR3 protein: CASSLRARNSPLHL. CDR3 DNA sequence: TGTGCCAGCAGTTTGAGGGCTCGGAATTCACCCCTCCACTTG.

This clonotype appeared a few times. This sequence joins TRBV7-8 and TRBJ1-4; 11 positions agree with TRBD1. Trimming took 6 bases from V and 8 from J; bases not matched to a gene: 8. The CDR3 spans 15 residues. The germline V gene has CDR1 SGHVS and CDR2 FQNEAQ. In DNA form, the CDR3 reads TGTGCCAGCAGTTGGACAGGGGGCGCTGGGGAAAAACTGTTTTTT. Its translation is CASSWTGGAGEKLFF.